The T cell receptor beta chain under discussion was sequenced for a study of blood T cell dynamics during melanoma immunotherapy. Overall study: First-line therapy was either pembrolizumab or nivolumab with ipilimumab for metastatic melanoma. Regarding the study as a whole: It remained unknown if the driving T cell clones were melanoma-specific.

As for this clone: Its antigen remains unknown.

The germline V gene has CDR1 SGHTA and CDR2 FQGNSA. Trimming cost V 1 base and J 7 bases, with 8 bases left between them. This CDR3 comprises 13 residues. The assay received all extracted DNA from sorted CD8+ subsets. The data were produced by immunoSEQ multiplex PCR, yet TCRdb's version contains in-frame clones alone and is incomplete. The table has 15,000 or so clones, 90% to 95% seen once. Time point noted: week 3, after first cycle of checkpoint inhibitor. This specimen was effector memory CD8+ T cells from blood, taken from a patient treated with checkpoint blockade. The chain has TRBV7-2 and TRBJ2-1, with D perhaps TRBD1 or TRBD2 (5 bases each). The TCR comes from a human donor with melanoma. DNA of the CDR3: TGTGCCAGCAGCTTAGACGGGGCGAATGAGCAGTTCTTC. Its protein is CASSLDGANEQFF.